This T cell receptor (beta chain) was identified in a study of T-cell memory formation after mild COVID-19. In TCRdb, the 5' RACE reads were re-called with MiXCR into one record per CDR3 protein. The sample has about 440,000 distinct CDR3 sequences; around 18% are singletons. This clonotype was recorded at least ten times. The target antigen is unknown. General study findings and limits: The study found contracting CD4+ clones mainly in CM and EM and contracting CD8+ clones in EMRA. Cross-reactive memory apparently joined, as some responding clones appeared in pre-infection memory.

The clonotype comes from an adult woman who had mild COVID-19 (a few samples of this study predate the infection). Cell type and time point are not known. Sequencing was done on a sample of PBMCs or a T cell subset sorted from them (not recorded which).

This chain's CDR3 is CASSTGQNNQPQHF. In DNA form, the CDR3 reads TGCGCCAGCAGCACAGGACAGAACAATCAGCCCCAGCATTTT. The rearrangement uses TRBV5-1 and TRBJ1-5; D may be TRBD1 (6 bases). CDR3 length equals 14 residues. Between the trimmed V and J ends, which lost 4 bases and 3 bases, there was a span of 11 bases. Per the germline V gene, CDR1 is SGHRS and CDR2 is YFSETQ.